The entry that follows covers one TCR beta chain sequence. The antigen is undetermined. Trimming stripped 2 bases from V and 1 base from J, with 8 bases between. Germline V gene lookup returns CDR1 SNHLY and CDR2 FYNNEI. CDR3 length equals 15 residues. The source of the sample is a study of shared clonotypes between healthy human individuals. Study at large: Per-donor plates numbered three CD4 naive, three CD4 memory, two CD8 naive and one CD8 memory.

CD45RO-negative CD8 cells positively selected for CCR7 made up the naive population, which excluded terminally differentiated effector memory CD45RA+ cells. Study-wide results and limits: When compared with the clonotypes that were shared by all four sorted-subset donors, the non-shared clonotypes turned out to have lower generation probabilities. With a few donors compared, approximately 5% of naive CD4 clonotypes were shared.

Researchers divided each subset's genomic DNA evenly across several immunoSEQ plates. The data were produced by immunoSEQ multiplex PCR, yet TCRdb's version contains in-frame clones alone and is incomplete. Of fewer than 1 million clones in the sample, about 97% were seen once. This TCR was sampled from a man aged 25 to 40 in good health. Specimen: naive CD8+ T cells sorted from blood. V usage is TRBV2 and J usage is TRBJ2-2; D possibly corresponds to TRBD2 (5 bases). The DNA of the CDR3 is TGTGCCAGCAGTGAATATCGGGAGAACACCGGGGAGCTGTTTTTT. Translated, it gives CASSEYRENTGELFF.